This T cell receptor (beta chain) was recorded in a study of radiation and T cells in renal cell carcinoma. Germline values: CDR1 PRHDT, CDR2 FYEKMQ (reference sequence). CDR3 length: 14 amino acids. Clones were read by immunoSEQ multiplex PCR, and TCRdb kept only the in-frame ones, dropping some. The sample has roughly 120,000 clones; roughly 85% are singletons. The time point: baseline pretreatment blood. Regarding treatment: 15 Gy SBRT to primary tumor, nephrectomy 4 weeks later. The patient's renal cell carcinoma had clear cell pathology. The sequences come from blood, collected from a patient whose treatment included radiotherapy and nephrectomy. This TCR came from an older woman with renal cell carcinoma. This sequence joins TRBV13 and TRBJ2-5, with D possibly being TRBD2 (5 bases). The J call may be wrong; the DNA end is better matched by TRBJ2-7. CDR3 nucleotides: TGTGCCAGCAGCCCAAGCCGGGGCTCCTACGAGCAGTACTTC. Translated: CASSPSRGSYEQYF.